This T cell receptor beta chain was observed in a study of shared clonotypes between healthy human individuals (dated by TCRdb to the early 2020s). Regarding the study in general: The cohort comprised two women and a few men aged 18 to 49 years. For each donor, CD4 naive and CD4 memory were each run on three plates, CD8 naive on two plates, and CD8 memory on one plate. The study deeply sequenced blood TCR repertoires of five healthy adults to estimate repertoire size and the extent of clonotype sharing between individuals. To increase sequencing depth and limit assay-specific biases, TCR repertoire library preparation and sequencing were carried out by different laboratories using diverse techniques. Per donor, leukapheresis produced somewhere between about 0.9 and 10 billion PBMCs.

TCR CDR3 regions were amplified from genomic DNA by multiplex PCR using the deep immunoSEQ assay. Extracted genomic DNA from each cell subset was distributed evenly across all wells of several immunoSEQ 96-well plates, and each plate was treated as a replicate. For sorted subsets, each replicate PCR was loaded with approximately 0.2 ug genomic DNA, equivalent to approximately 27,000 T cell genomes. Purified libraries were quantified with a Qubit 3.0 fluorometer, sized on a Bioanalyzer 2100, and re-quantified with the KAPA Library Quantification kit. Every immunoSEQ 96-well plate was sequenced on a separate single-read 150-cycle Illumina NextSeq 550 flow cell. From the authors' description of their analysis: Because the immunoSEQ output included only junctional sequences and no quality scores, the filtering could not be the same as the filtering used for full-length reads. Sequences were annotated with PyIR, a Python wrapper for IgBLAST v1.9, and V/J genes and CDR3 were assigned using IMGT germline references. Reads with weak V/J assignments (E-value above 1e-6), missing CDR3, stop codons, out-of-frame junctions, or ambiguous translated residues were removed. V3J clonotypes were defined as sequences sharing an identical inferred V gene, J gene, and CDR3 amino acid sequence. To compute the percentage overlap between repertoires, the number of shared unique clonotypes was divided by the size of the smaller repertoire. Three approaches were used to assess repertoire richness: RTK rarefaction, the Chao1 estimator, and Recon v2.1 estimates of unobserved clonotypes. Generation probabilities were computed with OLGA for all TCRbeta clonotypes obtained by the gDNA method from a handful of donors. In TCRdb, the immuneACCESS table is reduced to in-frame sequences with V and J assigned. These tables do not hold every clone; where another copy was compared, an unresolved V gene accounts for under half, and the others remain unexplained. Clonal size and the V and J genes are those of that table, whereas D and trimming came from the DNA. This sample has about 2.1 million clones in its table, and just over 90% of those were observed once. The ten most abundant clones make up more than 1.5% of the sample.

On this clone itself: This receptor's antigen is unknown. No much larger clone exists at a distance of one base, and base qualities are not known.

General conclusions and limits of the study: Rarefaction of sorted-subset datasets indicated incomplete sequencing despite the large sequencing depth. Pairwise subsampling led to the expectation that sequencing depth would affect the degree of clonotype sharing among donors. The small number of donors limited the genetic and exposure-history diversity represented. Larger estimated clonotype richness was generally found for naive subsets than for memory subsets. Across four donors, 4.5% to 6.5% of naive CD4, approximately 3.6% of naive CD8, about 2.3% of memory CD4, and about 0.4% of memory CD8 clonotypes were shared. Sampling was restricted to blood, and TCR repertoires in tissues likely differ from the TCR repertoires found in blood. Higher generation probabilities were observed for clonotypes shared by all four sorted-subset donors than for non-shared clonotypes.

CD8 naive samples consisted of CD45RO-negative cells that were positively selected for CCR7, yielding a CD45RA+CCR7+ population without TemRA cells. The donors were healthy, HIV-negative adults with no recently reported acute infections or vaccinations. Only Caucasian adults living in Nashville, Tennessee, USA were represented among the donors. Blood was collected by leukapheresis, and PBMCs were isolated by Ficoll-Histopaque density gradient centrifugation and then cryopreserved in liquid nitrogen vapor phase. Analytical flow cytometry was used to check the purity and quantity of every magnetically sorted T cell population. Genomic DNA was isolated from each sorted fraction and quantified by UV absorbance on a Nanodrop 2000c. The CDR3, cysteine through phenylalanine, is 15 amino acids long. Only the CDR3 DNA is retained, 45 bases long and in frame from the first base. Via the germline V gene, CDR1 is MNHNS and CDR2 SASEGT. The junction carries 18 bases between V and J, which are trimmed by 6 bases and 3 bases respectively.

The sequence was obtained from a man aged 18-30 years in good health. Some clones in this sample may be carry-over from other donors' samples. Sequencing was performed on naive CD8+ T cells from PBMCs. The cell subset or site label for this specimen denotes: CD45RA+CCR7+. The sequence is built from TRBV6-1 and TRBJ2-7, with TRBD1 perhaps the D gene, on 6 matching bases. In nucleotide form, the sequence is TGTGCCAGCAGCGTGAGCCAGGGGTTCGTCTACGAGCAGTACTTC. It translates to CASSVSQGFVYEQYF.